This passage covers 18 T cell receptor beta chains from one sample sequenced in a study of shared clonotypes between healthy human individuals. Sequencing used immunoSEQ multiplex PCR; TCRdb keeps in-frame clones, though not all of them. The sample shows about 2.4 million clones, around 90% of them seen only once. Material for sequencing was naive CD4+ T cells sorted from blood. Indicated subset: CD45RA+ positively selected. The source of these receptors is a man between 18 and 29 years old in good health.

The sample holds one count of this clone. This chain joins TRBV7-2 and TRBJ1-2; perhaps TRBD1 as D (6 bases). This CDR3 contains 15 residues. V dropped 1 base and J dropped 6 bases, with 15 bases sitting between them. Looked up from germline, CDR1 is SGHTA and CDR2 is FQGNSA. The CDR3 DNA sequence: TGTGCCAGCAGCTTAGAGGGGACATTACCGCATGGCTACACCTTC. Its translation: CASSLEGTLPHGYTF. Based on the CDR3 plus reference TRBV7-2 and TRBJ1-2, the full variable domain is GAGVSQSPSNKVTEKGKDVELRCDPISGHTALYWYRQSLGQGLEFLIYFQGNSAPDKSGLPSDRFSAERTGGSVSTLTIQRTQQEDSAVYLCASSLEGTLPHGYTFGSGTRLTVV.

The chain links TRBV18 to TRBJ2-7, with 8 positions matching TRBD1. V gave up 4 bases and J gave up 2 bases; unmatched junction bases: 7. Germline values: CDR1 KGHSH, CDR2 LQKENI. There are 15 residues in the CDR3. The CDR3 DNA sequence: TGTGCCAGCTCACTAACAGGGGGGAGAACCTACGAGCAGTACTTC. It encodes CASSLTGGRTYEQYF.

The rearrangement uses TRBV15 and TRBJ2-5; D is undetermined. The CDR3 length is 10 residues. The germline V gene has CDR1 LNHNV and CDR2 YYDKDF (reference sequence). Trimming took off 11 bases at V and 2 bases at J, with 6 bases between the two ends. The CDR3 reads CAVGQETQYF. Here the CDR3 DNA reads TGTGCCGTGGGGCAAGAGACCCAGTACTTC.

V usage is TRBV5-1 and J usage is TRBJ2-5; tentative D call: TRBD2 (5 bases). The V and J ends lost 7 bases and 4 bases respectively, with 11 bases between them. The CDR3 covers 12 residues. Germline V CDR1 and CDR2: SGHRS, YFSETQ. The CDR3 region is CASASEGETQYF. Here the CDR3 DNA reads TGCGCCAGCGCGTCCGAGGGAGAGACCCAGTACTTC.

This clone turned up a few times. The V gene is TRBV30, the J gene TRBJ1-4; possible D gene TRBD1, 6 bases. The CDR3 is 15 amino acids. V lost 1 base and J 2 bases, leaving 11 bases between the germline ends. Germline-derived CDR1 and CDR2 are GTSNPN and SVGIG (reference sequence). CDR3 loop: CAWSERGFTNEKLFF. The CDR3 bases are TGTGCCTGGAGTGAAAGGGGGTTCACTAATGAAAAACTGTTTTTT.

The count of this clone is one. Here the CDR3 DNA reads TGTGCCATCAGCGGGGGACTAGACGGTTACGAGCAGTACTTC. Protein sequence: CAISGGLDGYEQYF. The V and J genes are TRBV10-3 and TRBJ2-7, with 8 bases aligning to TRBD2. Germline V lookup: CDR1 ENHRY, CDR2 SYGVKD. This CDR3 contains 14 residues. V was pared by 6 bases and J by 4 bases, with 8 bases of the junction left unmatched.

The chain employs TRBV14 and TRBJ1-2; no reliable D call. With 0 bases removed from V and 8 bases from J, the gap between germline ends came to 7 bases. CDR1 is SGHDN, CDR2 FVKESK, per germline. The length of the CDR3 is 12 residues. This chain's CDR3 is CASSQDLGGYTF. CDR3 nucleotides: TGTGCCAGCAGCCAAGATTTGGGAGGCTACACCTTC.

J is TRBJ1-4 and V is TRBV19, with D perhaps TRBD1 (5 bases). This CDR3 contains 13 residues. Germline CDR1 reads LNHDA; CDR2 reads SQIVND (reference sequence). V was cut by 5 bases and J by 5 bases, with 9 bases left in between. The CDR3 DNA sequence: TGTGCCAGTAGTTGGAACAGGAATGAAAAACTGTTTTTT. Translation: CASSWNRNEKLFF.

This chain connects TRBV10-3 to TRBJ1-2, with D tentatively TRBD1 (5 bases). CDR1 is ENHRY, CDR2 SYGVKD, per germline. The CDR3 has 16 amino acids. Trimming took off 2 bases at V and 7 bases at J, with 20 bases between the two ends. The CDR3 sequence: CAISEVRTGGSAGYTF. The CDR3 nucleotides are TGTGCCATCAGTGAGGTTAGGACCGGGGGGTCGGCTGGCTACACCTTC.

With regard to this clone: The sample holds other DNA sequences that translate to the same CDR3. The chain combines TRBV7-2 with TRBJ1-2, with TRBD1 identical over 7 bases. The CDR3 extends over 13 amino acids. Losses at the gene ends were 4 bases for V and 2 bases for J; bases not matched to a gene: 1. Germline V lookup: CDR1 SGHTA, CDR2 FQGNSA. The CDR3 here is CASSSGQNYGYTF. The DNA for the CDR3 is TGTGCCAGCAGCTCGGGACAGAACTATGGCTACACCTTC.

The rearrangement links TRBV6-5 to TRBJ2-7; the D gene is possibly TRBD1 (6 bases). CDR1 MNHEY and CDR2 SVGAGI come from the germline V gene. The V gene lost 6 bases and the J gene lost 4 bases, with 16 bases spanning the gap. The CDR3 is 14 amino acids. The DNA of the CDR3 is TGTGCCAGCAGACTGGACAGTAGTATATACGAGCAGTACTTC. This codes for CASRLDSSIYEQYF.

V and J are TRBV6-1 and TRBJ1-5, with 8 bases that match TRBD1. The CDR3 contains 15 residues. CDR1 and CDR2 from the germline V gene are MNHNS and SASEGT. J lost 3 bases, V lost 7 bases, and 8 bases had no gene match. This CDR3 reads CASNVGTGLNQPQHF. CDR3 nucleotides: TGTGCCAGCAACGTCGGGACAGGCCTCAATCAGCCCCAGCATTTT.

This rearrangement joins TRBV6-1 to TRBJ2-2, with D possibly TRBD2 on 5 matching bases. The germline CDR1 and CDR2 sequences are MNHNS and SASEGT. The CDR3 loop spans 14 amino acids. V was pared by 6 bases and J by 2 bases, with 10 bases between. The CDR3 spells CASRRVINTGELFF. The DNA of the CDR3 is TGTGCCAGCAGGCGGGTAATTAACACCGGGGAGCTGTTTTTT.

This chain connects TRBV18 to TRBJ2-3, with a possible D match to TRBD1 (5 bases). Germline V CDR1 and CDR2: KGHSH, LQKENI. The CDR3 consists of 15 residues. V was pared by 3 bases and J by 2 bases, with 12 bases between. CDR3 DNA sequence: TGTGCCAGCTCACCCTTAAGTGGGGCCACAGATACGCAGTATTTT. Translating it yields CASSPLSGATDTQYF.

V gene TRBV19 combines with J gene TRBJ1-5, with a weak D call TRBD1 (5 bases). V lost 1 base to trimming and J lost 6 bases, with 13 bases between them. CDR1 is LNHDA and CDR2 is SQIVND in the germline V gene (reference sequence). This CDR3 region has 15 residues. In DNA form, the CDR3 reads TGTGCCAGTAGTATAGTGGGTGGGACGTCTCAGCCCCAGCATTTT. Translation: CASSIVGGTSQPQHF.

This clone was seen just once. The rearrangement links TRBV10-3 to TRBJ2-2; possibly TRBD1 for D (5 bases). Germline values: CDR1 ENHRY, CDR2 SYGVKD. The germline V and J ends were trimmed by 6 bases and 5 bases, with 10 bases remaining between them. This CDR3 region has 13 residues. DNA for the CDR3: TGTGCCATCAGGGATCAGGGTACCGGGGAGCTGTTTTTT. It specifies CAIRDQGTGELFF.

The CDR3 nucleotides are TGCGCCAGCAGCCAAGAATTGAGCGGACAGGGAGGTCAGCCCCAGCATTTT. Translation: CASSQELSGQGGQPQHF. The rearrangement joins TRBV4-3 to TRBJ1-5; 8 bases align to TRBD1. V was clipped by 0 bases and J by 6 bases; unmatched bases: 10. The CDR3 sequence is 17 residues long. Germline-derived CDR1 and CDR2 are LGHNA and YSLEER.

V gene TRBV9 combines with J gene TRBJ2-6; 11 nucleotides agree with TRBD2. V trimming: 0 bases; J trimming: 4 bases; junction bases outside the gene matches: 6. Germline V CDR1 and CDR2: SGDLS, YYNGEE. The CDR3 sequence is 18 residues long. CDR3: CASSVATSGSAGANVLTF. The CDR3 DNA reads as TGTGCCAGCAGCGTAGCAACTAGCGGGAGTGCAGGGGCCAACGTCCTGACTTTC.